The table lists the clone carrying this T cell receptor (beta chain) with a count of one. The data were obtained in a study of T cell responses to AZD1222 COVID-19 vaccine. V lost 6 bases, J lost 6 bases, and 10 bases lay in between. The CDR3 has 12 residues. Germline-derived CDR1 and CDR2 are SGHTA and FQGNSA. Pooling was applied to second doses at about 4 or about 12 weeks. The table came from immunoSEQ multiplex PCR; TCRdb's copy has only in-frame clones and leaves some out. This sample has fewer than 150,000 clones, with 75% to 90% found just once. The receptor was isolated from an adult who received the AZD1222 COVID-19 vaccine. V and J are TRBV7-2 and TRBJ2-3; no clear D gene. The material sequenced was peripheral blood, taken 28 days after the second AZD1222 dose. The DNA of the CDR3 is TGTGCCAGCAGACGAGTGGGGGATACGCAGTATTTT. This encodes CASRRVGDTQYF.